This record concerns one TCR beta chain sequence. The data stem from a study of cytomegalovirus exposure and HLA in healthy donors. Primers included in the PCR were 60 Vbeta and 13 Jbeta primers. The protocol was immunoSEQ multiplex PCR, while the TCRdb copy is restricted to in-frame clones and leaves out a portion. This repertoire shows 190,000 or so clones, approximately 80% found once; its top ten account for under 0.85%. The CDR3 spans 13 residues. CDR1 and CDR2 from the germline V gene are SGHTA and FQGTGA. The ends were cut back, 5 bases at V and 1 base at J, with 9 bases in the middle. Sequences were obtained from PBMCs. J is TRBJ2-7 and V is TRBV7-3; D gene uncertain. The receptor's source is a boy aged 10-17 years in good health and CMV-seronegative. CDR3 bases: TGTGCCAGCAGCCAGAGCGTTTCCTACGAGCAGTACTTC. Amino acids: CASSQSVSYEQYF.